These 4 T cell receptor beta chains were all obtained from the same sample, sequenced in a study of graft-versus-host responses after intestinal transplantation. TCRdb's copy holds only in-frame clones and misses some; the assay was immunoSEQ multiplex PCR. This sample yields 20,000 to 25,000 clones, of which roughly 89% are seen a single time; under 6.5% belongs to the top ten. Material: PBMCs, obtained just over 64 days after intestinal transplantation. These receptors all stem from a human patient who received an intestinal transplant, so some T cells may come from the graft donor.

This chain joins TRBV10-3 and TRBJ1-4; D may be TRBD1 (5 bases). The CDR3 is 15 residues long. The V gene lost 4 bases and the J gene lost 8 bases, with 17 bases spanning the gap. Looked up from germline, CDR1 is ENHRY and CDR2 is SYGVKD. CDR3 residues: CAISGDPASGEKLFF. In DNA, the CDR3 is TGTGCCATCAGTGGGGACCCCGCCTCAGGGGAAAAACTGTTTTTT.

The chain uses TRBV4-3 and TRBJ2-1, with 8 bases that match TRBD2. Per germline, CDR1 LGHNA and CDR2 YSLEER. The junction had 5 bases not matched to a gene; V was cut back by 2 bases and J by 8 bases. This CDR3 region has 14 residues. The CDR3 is CASSQTGGADEQFF. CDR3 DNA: TGCGCCAGCAGCCAAACCGGGGGGGCCGATGAGCAGTTCTTC.

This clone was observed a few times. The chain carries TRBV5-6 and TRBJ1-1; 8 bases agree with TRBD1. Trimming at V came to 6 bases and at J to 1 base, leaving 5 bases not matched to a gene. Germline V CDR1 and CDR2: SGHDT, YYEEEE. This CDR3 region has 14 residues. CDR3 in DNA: TGTGCCAGCAAGACCGGGACAGGGAACACTGAAGCTTTCTTT. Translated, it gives CASKTGTGNTEAFF.

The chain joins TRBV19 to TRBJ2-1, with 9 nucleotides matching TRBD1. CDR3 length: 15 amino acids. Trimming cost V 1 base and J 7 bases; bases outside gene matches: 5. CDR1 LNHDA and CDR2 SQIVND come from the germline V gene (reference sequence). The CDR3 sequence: CASSIVGGQGNEQFF. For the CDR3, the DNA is TGTGCCAGTAGTATAGTAGGGGGACAGGGAAATGAGCAGTTCTTC.